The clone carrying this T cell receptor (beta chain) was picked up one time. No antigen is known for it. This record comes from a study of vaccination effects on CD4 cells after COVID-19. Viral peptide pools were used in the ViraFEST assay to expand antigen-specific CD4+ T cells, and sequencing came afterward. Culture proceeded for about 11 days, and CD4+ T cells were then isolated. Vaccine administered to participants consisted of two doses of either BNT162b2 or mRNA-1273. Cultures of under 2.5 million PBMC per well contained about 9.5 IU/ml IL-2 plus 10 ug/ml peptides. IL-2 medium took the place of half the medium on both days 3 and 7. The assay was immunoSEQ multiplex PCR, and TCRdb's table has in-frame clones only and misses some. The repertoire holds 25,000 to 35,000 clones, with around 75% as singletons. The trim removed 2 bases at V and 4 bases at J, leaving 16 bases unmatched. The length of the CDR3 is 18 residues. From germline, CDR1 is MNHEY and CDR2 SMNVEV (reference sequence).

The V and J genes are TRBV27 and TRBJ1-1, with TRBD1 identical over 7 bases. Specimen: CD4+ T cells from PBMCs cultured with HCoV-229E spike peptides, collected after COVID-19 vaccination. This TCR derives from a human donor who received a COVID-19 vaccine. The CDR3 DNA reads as TGTGCCAGCAGTTTAAGGGTGGGTAGGGGGCAGTTTGCCACTGAAGCTTTCTTT. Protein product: CASSLRVGRGQFATEAFF.